This T cell receptor (beta chain) derives from a study of blood T cell repertoires in COVID-19. Study as a whole: Both acute and convalescent COVID-19 samples were obtained from the United States, Italy and Spain.

Sequencing used immunoSEQ multiplex PCR; TCRdb keeps in-frame clones, though not all of them. Among over 45,000 clones listed, 89% were seen once. CDR3 length: 18 amino acids. The J segment lost 5 bases and the V segment lost 4 bases, leaving 14 bases of the junction unmatched. Germline V gene lookup returns CDR1 KGHSH and CDR2 LQKENI. The sequenced material came from peripheral blood. J is TRBJ2-2 and V is TRBV18; 9 positions match TRBD1. The sequence was obtained from a woman aged 60-75 years with COVID-19, enrolled during active disease. In DNA form, the CDR3 reads TGTGCCAGCTCACTATATCCCGCCGGGACAGGGAGTACCGGGGAGCTGTTTTTT. Protein sequence: CASSLYPAGTGSTGELFF.